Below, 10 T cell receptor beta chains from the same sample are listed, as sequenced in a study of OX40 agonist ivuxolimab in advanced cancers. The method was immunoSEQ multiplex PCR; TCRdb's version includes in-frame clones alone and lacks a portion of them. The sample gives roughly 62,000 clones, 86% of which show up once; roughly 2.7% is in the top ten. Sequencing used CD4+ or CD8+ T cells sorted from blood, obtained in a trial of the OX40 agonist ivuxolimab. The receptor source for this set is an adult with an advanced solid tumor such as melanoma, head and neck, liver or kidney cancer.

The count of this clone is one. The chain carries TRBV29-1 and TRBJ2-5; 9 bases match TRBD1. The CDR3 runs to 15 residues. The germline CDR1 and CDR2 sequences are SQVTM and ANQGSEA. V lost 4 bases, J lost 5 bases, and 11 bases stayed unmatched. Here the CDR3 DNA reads TGCAGCGTTGGAGGGGGGGGACAGGGTGTGGAGACCCAGTACTTC. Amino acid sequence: CSVGGGGQGVETQYF.

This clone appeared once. This chain's CDR3 is CASSDPTGRGGYTF. In DNA form, the CDR3 reads TGTGCCAGCAGCGACCCGACAGGGCGTGGAGGCTACACCTTC. The J gene is TRBJ1-2, the V gene TRBV7-9, with TRBD1 matching over 7 bases. Trimming took 5 bases from V and 8 from J; bases not matched to a gene: 11. CDR1 SEHNR and CDR2 FQNEAQ come from the germline V gene (reference sequence). The CDR3 consists of 14 residues.

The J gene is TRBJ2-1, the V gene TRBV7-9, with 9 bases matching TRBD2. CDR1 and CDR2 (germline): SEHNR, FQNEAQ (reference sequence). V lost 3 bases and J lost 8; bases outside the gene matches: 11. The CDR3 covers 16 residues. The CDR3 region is CASSLAVSGGRDEQFF. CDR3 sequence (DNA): TGTGCCAGCAGCTTGGCGGTGAGCGGGGGGCGGGATGAGCAGTTCTTC.

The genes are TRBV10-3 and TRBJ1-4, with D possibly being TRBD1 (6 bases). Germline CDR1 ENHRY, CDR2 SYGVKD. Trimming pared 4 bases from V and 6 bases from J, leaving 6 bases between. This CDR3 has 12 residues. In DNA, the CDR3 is TGTGCCATCAGTGGGACAGATGAAAAACTGTTTTTT. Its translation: CAISGTDEKLFF.

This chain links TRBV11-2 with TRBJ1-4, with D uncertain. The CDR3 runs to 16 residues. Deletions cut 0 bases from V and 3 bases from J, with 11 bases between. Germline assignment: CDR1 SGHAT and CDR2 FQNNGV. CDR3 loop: CASSLDSNSPNEKLFF. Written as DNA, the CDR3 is TGTGCCAGCAGCTTAGACTCGAACAGCCCTAATGAAAAACTGTTTTTT.

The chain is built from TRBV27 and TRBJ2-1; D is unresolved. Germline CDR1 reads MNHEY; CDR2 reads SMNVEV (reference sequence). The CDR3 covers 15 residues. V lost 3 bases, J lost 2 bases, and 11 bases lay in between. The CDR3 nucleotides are TGTGCCAGCAGTTTGTCAACCACCACCTACAATGAGCAGTTCTTC. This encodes CASSLSTTTYNEQFF.

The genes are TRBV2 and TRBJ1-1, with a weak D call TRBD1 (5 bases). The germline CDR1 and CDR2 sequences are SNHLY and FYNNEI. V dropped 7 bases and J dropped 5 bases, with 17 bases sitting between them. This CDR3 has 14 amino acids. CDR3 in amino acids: CASIPQGVFTEAFF. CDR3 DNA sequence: TGTGCCAGCATACCGCAGGGCGTTTTTACTGAAGCTTTCTTT.

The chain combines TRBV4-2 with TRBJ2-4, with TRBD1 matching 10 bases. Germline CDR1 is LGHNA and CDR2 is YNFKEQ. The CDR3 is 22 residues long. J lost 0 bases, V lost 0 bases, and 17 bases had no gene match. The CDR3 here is CASSQDSGDRGIGTLAKNIQYF. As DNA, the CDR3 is TGTGCCAGCAGCCAAGATTCTGGGGACAGGGGAATCGGAACCCTAGCCAAAAACATTCAGTACTTC.

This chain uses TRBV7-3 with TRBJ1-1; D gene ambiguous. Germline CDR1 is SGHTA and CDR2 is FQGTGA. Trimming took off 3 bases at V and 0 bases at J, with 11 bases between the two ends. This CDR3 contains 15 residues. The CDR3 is CASSFQRGVNTEAFF. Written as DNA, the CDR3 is TGTGCCAGCAGCTTCCAACGTGGGGTGAACACTGAAGCTTTCTTT.

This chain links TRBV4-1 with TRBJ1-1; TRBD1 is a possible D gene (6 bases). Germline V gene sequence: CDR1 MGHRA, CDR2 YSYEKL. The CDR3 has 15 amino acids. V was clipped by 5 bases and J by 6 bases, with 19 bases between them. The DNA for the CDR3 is TGCGCCAGCAGCTCGCCGGGGGGCGGGAGTGCTGAAGCTTTCTTT. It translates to CASSSPGGGSAEAFF.